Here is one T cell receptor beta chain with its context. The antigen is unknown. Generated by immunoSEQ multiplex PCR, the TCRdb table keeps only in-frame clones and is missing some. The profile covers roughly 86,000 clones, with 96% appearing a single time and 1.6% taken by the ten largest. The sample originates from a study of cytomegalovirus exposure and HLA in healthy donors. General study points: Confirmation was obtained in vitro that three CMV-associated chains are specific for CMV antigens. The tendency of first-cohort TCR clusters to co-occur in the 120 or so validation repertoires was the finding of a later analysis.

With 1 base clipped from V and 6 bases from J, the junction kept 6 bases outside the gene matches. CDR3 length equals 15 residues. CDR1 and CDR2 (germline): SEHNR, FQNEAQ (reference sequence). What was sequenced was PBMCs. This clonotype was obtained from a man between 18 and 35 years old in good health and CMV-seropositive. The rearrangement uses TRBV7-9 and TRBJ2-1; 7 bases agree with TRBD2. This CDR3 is CASSLEVAGLNEQFF. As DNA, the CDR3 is TGTGCCAGCAGCTTAGAGGTAGCGGGCCTCAATGAGCAGTTCTTC.